Below, one TCR beta chain is given with its context. The antigen remains unidentified. Germline V gene sequence: CDR1 GTSNPN, CDR2 SVGIG (reference sequence). V was trimmed by 0 bases and J by 7 bases, leaving 6 bases between them. The CDR3 runs to 12 residues. Profiled with immunoSEQ multiplex PCR; TCRdb holds only in-frame clones, not every one. The sample holds 140,000 to 150,000 clones, 91% seen once. The study drew the donors from its roughly 120-subject validation cohort, separate from the roughly 670-subject first cohort. The sample belongs to a study of cytomegalovirus exposure and HLA in healthy donors. Study results and caveats: The authors enumerated some 160 TCR beta chains as linked to cytomegalovirus. For most TCR sequences rarity was the rule, although some public TCRs occurred in many donors. Subsequent analysis revealed that first-cohort TCR clusters tended to co-occur in the roughly 120 validation repertoires.

The source is a man between 18 and 35 years old in good health and CMV-seronegative. This chain joins TRBV30 and TRBJ1-4; no clear D gene. Sequenced: PBMCs. The CDR3 reads CAWSVRGEKLFF. The CDR3 nucleotides read TGTGCCTGGAGTGTACGGGGTGAAAAACTGTTTTTT.